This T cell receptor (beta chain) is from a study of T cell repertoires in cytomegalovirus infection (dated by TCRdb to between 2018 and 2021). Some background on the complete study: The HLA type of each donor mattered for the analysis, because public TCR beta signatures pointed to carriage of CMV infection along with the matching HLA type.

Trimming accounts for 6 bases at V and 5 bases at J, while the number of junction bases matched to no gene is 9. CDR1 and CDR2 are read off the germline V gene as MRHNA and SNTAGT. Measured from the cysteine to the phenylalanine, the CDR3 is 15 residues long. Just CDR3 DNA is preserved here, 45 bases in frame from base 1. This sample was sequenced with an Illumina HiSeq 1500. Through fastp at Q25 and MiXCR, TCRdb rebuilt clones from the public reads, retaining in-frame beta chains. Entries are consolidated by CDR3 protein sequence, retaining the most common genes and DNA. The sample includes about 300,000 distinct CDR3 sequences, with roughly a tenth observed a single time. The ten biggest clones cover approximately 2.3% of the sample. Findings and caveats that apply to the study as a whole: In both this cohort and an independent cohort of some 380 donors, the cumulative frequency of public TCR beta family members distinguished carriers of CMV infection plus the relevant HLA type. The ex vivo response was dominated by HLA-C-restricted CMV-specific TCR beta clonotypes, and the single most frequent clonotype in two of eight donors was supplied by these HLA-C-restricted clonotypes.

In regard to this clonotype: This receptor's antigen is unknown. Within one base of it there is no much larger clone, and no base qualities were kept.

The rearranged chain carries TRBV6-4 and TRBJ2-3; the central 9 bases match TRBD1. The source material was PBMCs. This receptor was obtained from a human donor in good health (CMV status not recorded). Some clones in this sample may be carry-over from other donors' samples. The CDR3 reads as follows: CASSHRDRVGDTQYF. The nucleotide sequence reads TGTGCCAGCAGCCACAGGGACAGGGTTGGAGATACGCAGTATTTT.